This TCR beta chain derives from a study of cytomegalovirus exposure and HLA in healthy donors. Study findings and constraints: A likely sequencing artifact accounted for one observed cluster of highly shared sequence variants. More clonal expansion characterized HLA-associated TCR beta chains than equally common others in a later analysis. Common viral pathogens seemed, in a later analysis, to connect with several of the most significant clusters.

A multiplex PCR was run with 60 Vbeta primers and 13 Jbeta primers. Under the authors' procedure: In a later analysis, some 11 million of about 80 million unique beta chains occurred in at least two donors. This table comes from immunoSEQ multiplex PCR, and its TCRdb copy is limited to in-frame clones, with some not included. D and trimming come from the DNA, and the V and J calls and clone size come from that table. The sample records about 160,000 clones, approximately 86% being singletons. As to this clone: Its cognate antigen is unknown.

Germline loops: CDR1 SQVTM, CDR2 ANQGSEA. CDR3 length: 11 amino acids. The ends were cut back, 4 bases at V and 5 bases at J, with 8 bases in the middle. Sequenced sample: PBMCs. The sequence was obtained from a male donor in good health and CMV-seronegative. The V and J genes are TRBV29-1 and TRBJ2-5; D not certain. DNA of the CDR3: TGCAGCGTTGTGATGACTGAGACCCAGTACTTC. It encodes CSVVMTETQYF.